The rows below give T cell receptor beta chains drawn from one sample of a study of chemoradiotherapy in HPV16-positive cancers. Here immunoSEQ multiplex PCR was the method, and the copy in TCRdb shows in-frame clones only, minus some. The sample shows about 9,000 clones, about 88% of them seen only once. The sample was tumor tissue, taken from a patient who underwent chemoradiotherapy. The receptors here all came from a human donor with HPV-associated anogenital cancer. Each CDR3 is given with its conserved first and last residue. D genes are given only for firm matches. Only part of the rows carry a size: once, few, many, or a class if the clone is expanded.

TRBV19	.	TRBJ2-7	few	TGTGCCAGTAGTACCGAGATTTCCTACGAGCAGTACTTC	CASSTEISYEQYF
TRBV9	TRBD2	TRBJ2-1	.	TGTGCCAGCTCCAAGTCAATGGGACTAGCGGACAATGAGCAGTTCTTC	CASSKSMGLADNEQFF
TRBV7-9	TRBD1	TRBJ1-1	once	TGTGCCAGCAGCCCAGGGGGGGTGAACACTGAAGCTTTCTTT	CASSPGGVNTEAFF
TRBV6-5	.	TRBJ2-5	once	TGTGCCAGCGGAACTGGTTGGTCGGGTCGGCAGTACTTC	CASGTGWSGRQYF
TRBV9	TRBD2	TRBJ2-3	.	TGTGCCAGCAGCGTAGGAGCGGGGGGGCGATGGGATACGCAGTATTTT	CASSVGAGGRWDTQYF
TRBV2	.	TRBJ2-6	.	TGTGCCAGCAGTGCCCGGGAGACTGGGGCCAACGTCCTGACTTTC	CASSARETGANVLTF
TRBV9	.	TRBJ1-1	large	TGTGCCAGCAGCGTAGTGCCGGCTGAAGCTTTCTTT	CASSVVPAEAFF
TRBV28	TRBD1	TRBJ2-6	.	TGTGCCAGCAGCAGCCTCACGGACAGGGGGCTCGCTGGGGCCAACGTCCTGACTTTC	CASSSLTDRGLAGANVLTF
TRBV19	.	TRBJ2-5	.	TGTGCCAGTAGTATAAGGACGGGACGATCGACGGGGGCCCAGTACTTC	CASSIRTGRSTGAQYF
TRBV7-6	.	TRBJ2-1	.	TGTGCCAGCAGCCCAGGGCCGGTTAATGAGCAGTTCTTC	CASSPGPVNEQFF
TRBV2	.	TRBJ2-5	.	TGTGCCAGCAGTACCGGACGCCAAGAGACCCAGTACTTC	CASSTGRQETQYF
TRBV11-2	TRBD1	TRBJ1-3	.	TGTGCCAGCAGCCCCGGGACAGGCAGCGCCACCATATATTTT	CASSPGTGSATIYF
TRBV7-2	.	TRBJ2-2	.	TGTGCCAGCAGCTCCCACGCAAACACCGGGGAGCTGTTTTTT	CASSSHANTGELFF
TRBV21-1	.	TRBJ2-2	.	TGTGCCAGCAGCAATCAAGAATCCGGGGAGCTGTTTTTT	CASSNQESGELFF
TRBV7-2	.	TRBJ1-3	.	TGTGCCAGCAGCAGAAGGGGTTCTGGAAACACCATATATTTT	CASSRRGSGNTIYF
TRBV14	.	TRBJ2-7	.	TGTGCCAGCAGCCAAGATTCGGGGGGCAGGTACGAGCAGTACTTC	CASSQDSGGRYEQYF
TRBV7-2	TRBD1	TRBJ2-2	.	TGTGCCAGCAGCGCCGGGACAGGGTCCGGGGAGCTGTTTTTT	CASSAGTGSGELFF
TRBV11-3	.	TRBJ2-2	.	TGTGCCAGCAGCCAGTCTACTAGGGGGGAGCTGTTTTTT	CASSQSTRGELFF
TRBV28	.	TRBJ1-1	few	TGTGCCAGCACCCTACGGTGGAACACTGAAGCTTTCTTT	CASTLRWNTEAFF
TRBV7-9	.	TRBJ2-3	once	TGTGCCAGCAGACATCGTGAGCCAGCAGATACGCAGTATTTT	CASRHREPADTQYF
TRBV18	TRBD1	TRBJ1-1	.	TGTGCCAGCTCTCGGGACAGGGGCACTGAAGCTTTCTTT	CASSRDRGTEAFF
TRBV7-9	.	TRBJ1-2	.	TGTGCCAGCAGCTCCCAGGGACCCTCGGGTGGCTACACCTTC	CASSSQGPSGGYTF
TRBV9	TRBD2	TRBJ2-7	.	TGTGCCAGCAGCCCACGACTAGCGGAACCTTTGGACGAGCAGTACTTC	CASSPRLAEPLDEQYF
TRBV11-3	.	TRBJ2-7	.	TGTGCCAGCAGCTTTGGACAGTCGGTAGGCGAGCAGTACTTC	CASSFGQSVGEQYF
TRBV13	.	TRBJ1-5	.	TGTGCCAGCAGCTTAGGCCGGTTTAGCAATCAGCCCCAGCATTTT	CASSLGRFSNQPQHF
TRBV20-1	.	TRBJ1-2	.	TGCAGTGCTAGAGAAGGCCGGGGCTACACCTTC	CSAREGRGYTF
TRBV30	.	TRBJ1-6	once	TGTGCCTGGAGTGTACTCGGGGGCAATTCACCCCTCCACTTT	CAWSVLGGNSPLHF
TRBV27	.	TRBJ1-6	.	TGTGCCAGCAGTAGGGGGTTGAGCTCCTATAATTCACCCCTCCACTTT	CASSRGLSSYNSPLHF
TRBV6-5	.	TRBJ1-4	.	TGTGCCAGCAGTCTCCGGCTTAATGAAAAACTGTTTTTT	CASSLRLNEKLFF
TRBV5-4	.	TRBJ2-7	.	TGTGCCAGCAGCTTAGGGGCGGGCGAGCAGTACTTC	CASSLGAGEQYF
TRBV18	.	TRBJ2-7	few	TGTGCCAGCTCACCCGAGGGGGCGGGACGATACTCCTACGAGCAGTACTTC	CASSPEGAGRYSYEQYF
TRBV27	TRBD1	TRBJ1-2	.	TGTGCCAGCAGTTTATCGTGGACAGGGGGCCCCTATGGCTACACCTTC	CASSLSWTGGPYGYTF
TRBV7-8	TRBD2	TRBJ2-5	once	TGTGCCAGCAGCTCACTGACTAGCGGGGCCATCAATCAAGAGACCCAGTACTTC	CASSSLTSGAINQETQYF
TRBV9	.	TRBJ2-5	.	TGTGCCAGCAGCGTAGAGGGGTCTTTTGGGAAGGAGACCCAGTACTTC	CASSVEGSFGKETQYF
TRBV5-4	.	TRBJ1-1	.	TGTGCCAGCAGCAGGGACGGGGGAACTGAAGCTTTCTTT	CASSRDGGTEAFF
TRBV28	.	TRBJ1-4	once	TGTGCCAGCAGTGCCCAACAGGTCAGGGAAAAACTGTTTTTT	CASSAQQVREKLFF
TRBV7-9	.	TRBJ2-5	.	TGTGCCAGCAGTCGGCCCCAAGAGACCCAGTACTTC	CASSRPQETQYF
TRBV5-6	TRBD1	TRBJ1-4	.	TGTGCCAGCAGTCGGACCGGGACAGGGACTGAAAAACTGTTTTTT	CASSRTGTGTEKLFF
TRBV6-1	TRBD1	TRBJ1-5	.	TGTGCCAGCAGTGAACGTAGGGACAGGGCCATAAATCAGCCCCAGCATTTT	CASSERRDRAINQPQHF
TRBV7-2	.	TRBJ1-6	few	TGTGCCAGCAGTGTTGAGGGGCAGTGGAATAATTCACCCCTCCACTTT	CASSVEGQWNNSPLHF
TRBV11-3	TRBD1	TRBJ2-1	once	TGTGCCAGCAGCTTAGGAGCGGACAGGGGGCTTGGAAATGAGCAGTTCTTC	CASSLGADRGLGNEQFF